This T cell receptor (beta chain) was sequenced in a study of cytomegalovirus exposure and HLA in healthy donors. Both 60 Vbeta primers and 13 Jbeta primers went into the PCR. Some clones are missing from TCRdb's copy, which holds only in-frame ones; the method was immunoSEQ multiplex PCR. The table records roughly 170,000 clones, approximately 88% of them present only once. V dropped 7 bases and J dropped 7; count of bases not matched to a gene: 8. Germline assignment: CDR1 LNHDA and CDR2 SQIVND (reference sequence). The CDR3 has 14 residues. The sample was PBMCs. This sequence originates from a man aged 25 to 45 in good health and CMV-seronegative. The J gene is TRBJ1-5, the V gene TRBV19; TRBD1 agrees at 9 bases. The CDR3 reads CASTRTGDRQPQHF. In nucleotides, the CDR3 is TGTGCCAGTACCAGGACAGGGGATCGGCAGCCCCAGCATTTT.